The 9 T cell receptor beta chains reported below all come from one sample, sequenced in a study of neurological immune-mediated disorders. Each CDR3 protein gets one entry after TCRdb re-called the 5' RACE reads with MiXCR. Here the sample spans 65,000 to 80,000 distinct CDR3 sequences, roughly 17% being singletons. The sample was PBMCs. The receptors were sampled from a woman in her thirties or forties in good health.

This clonotype was observed at least ten times. The chain's CDR3 is CASKFSGGGETQYF. CDR3 coding DNA: TGTGCCAGCAAATTTAGCGGGGGAGGGGAGACCCAGTACTTC. The rearrangement uses TRBV12-3 or TRBV12-4 and TRBJ2-5, with 9 bases lining up with TRBD2. Trimming removed 7 bases from V and 5 bases from J; junction bases left unmatched: 8. This CDR3 contains 14 residues.

Ten or more counts support this clonotype. V and J are TRBV9 and TRBJ1-2; tentative D call: TRBD1 (5 bases). Germline V lookup: CDR1 SGDLS, CDR2 YYNGEE. This CDR3 has 15 amino acids. The V gene lost 3 bases and the J gene lost 5 bases, with 17 bases spanning the gap. CDR3: CASSGRDPTLYGYTF. DNA for the CDR3: TGTGCCAGCAGCGGCCGGGACCCAACTTTATATGGCTACACCTTC.

This clonotype appeared a few times. The rearrangement joins TRBV3-1 to TRBJ1-2; TRBD1 agrees at 7 bases. Germline V gives CDR1 LGHDT, CDR2 YNNKEL (reference sequence). Trimming cost V 4 bases and J 7 bases; bases outside gene matches: 6. This CDR3 contains 13 residues. The CDR3 is CASSLEQGFGYTF. CDR3 DNA sequence: TGTGCCAGCAGCCTCGAACAGGGGTTTGGCTACACCTTC.

This clonotype has just a few counts. V and J are TRBV27 and TRBJ1-2, with a tentative D call TRBD1 (5 bases). The CDR3 runs to 15 residues. Germline-derived CDR1 and CDR2 are MNHEY and SMNVEV (reference sequence). V was pared by 3 bases and J by 5 bases, with 16 bases between. CDR3 residues: CASSLGDGRVYGYTF. CDR3 sequence (DNA): TGTGCCAGCAGTTTGGGGGACGGTCGGGTGTATGGCTACACCTTC.

This clonotype was picked up many times. The V gene is TRBV5-1, the J gene TRBJ1-6; TRBD1 might be the D (5 bases). V lost 0 bases to trimming and J lost 6 bases, with 13 bases between them. CDR1 and CDR2 (germline): SGHRS, YFSETQ. This CDR3 is built from 16 residues. The CDR3 sequence: CASSLVVPGPNSPLHF. CDR3 nucleotides: TGCGCCAGCAGCTTGGTAGTCCCAGGGCCTAATTCACCCCTCCACTTT.

V gene TRBV10-2 combines with J gene TRBJ1-6, with D perhaps matching TRBD1 (5 bases). This CDR3 is 15 amino acids long. The germline V gene encodes CDR1 WSHSY and CDR2 SAAADI. V was clipped by 6 bases and J by 7 bases, with 16 bases between them. CDR3 in amino acids: CASRDVDSPNSPLHF. The CDR3 DNA is TGCGCCAGCAGAGATGTAGACAGCCCCAATTCACCCCTCCACTTT.

This clonotype was found many times. The V call is TRBV6-5, the J call TRBJ2-1; D is perhaps TRBD1 (6 bases). Per the germline V gene, CDR1 is MNHEY and CDR2 is SVGAGI. Trimming left V 10 bases short and J 0 bases short, with 16 bases between. This CDR3 has 15 amino acids. CDR3 sequence: CATAQGLSSYNEQFF. The CDR3 DNA follows: TGTGCCACCGCACAGGGTTTAAGCTCCTACAATGAGCAGTTCTTC.

This clonotype came up many times. The chain is built from TRBV4-2 and TRBJ2-2; D possibly corresponds to TRBD1 (5 bases). Germline values: CDR1 LGHNA, CDR2 YNFKEQ. Trimming pared 1 base from V and 2 bases from J, leaving 11 bases between. The CDR3 sequence is 16 residues long. CDR3 DNA sequence: TGTGCCAGCAGCCAAGCGGAAGGGGCCAACACCGGGGAGCTGTTTTTT. This sequence encodes CASSQAEGANTGELFF.

At least ten counts were recorded for this clonotype. The CDR3 DNA sequence: TGCGCCAGCAGCTTTCTAGCGGCCAATGAGCAGTTCTTC. Protein sequence: CASSFLAANEQFF. This chain connects TRBV5-1 to TRBJ2-1; 7 nucleotides align to TRBD2. Germline V lookup: CDR1 SGHRS, CDR2 YFSETQ. V lost 2 bases and J lost 6; bases outside the gene matches: 2. The CDR3 is 13 residues long. The entire variable domain, with the rest obtained from reference TRBV5-1 and TRBJ2-1, is as follows: KAGVTQTPRYLIKTRGQQVTLSCSPISGHRSVSWYQQTPGQGLQFLFEYFSETQRNKGNFPGRFSGRQFSNSRSEMNVSTLELGDSALYLCASSFLAANEQFFGPGTRLTVL.